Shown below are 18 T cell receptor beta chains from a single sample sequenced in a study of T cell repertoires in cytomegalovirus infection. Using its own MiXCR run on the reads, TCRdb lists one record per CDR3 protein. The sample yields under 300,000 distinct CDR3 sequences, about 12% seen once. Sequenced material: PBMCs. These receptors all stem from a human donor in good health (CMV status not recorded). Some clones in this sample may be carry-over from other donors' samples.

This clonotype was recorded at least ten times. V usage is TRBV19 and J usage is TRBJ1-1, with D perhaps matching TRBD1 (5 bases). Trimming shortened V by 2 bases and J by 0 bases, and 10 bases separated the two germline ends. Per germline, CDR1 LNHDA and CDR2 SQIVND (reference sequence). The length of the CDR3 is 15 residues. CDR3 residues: CASSIRGDMNTEAFF. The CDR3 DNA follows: TGTGCCAGTAGTATAAGGGGCGACATGAACACTGAAGCTTTCTTT.

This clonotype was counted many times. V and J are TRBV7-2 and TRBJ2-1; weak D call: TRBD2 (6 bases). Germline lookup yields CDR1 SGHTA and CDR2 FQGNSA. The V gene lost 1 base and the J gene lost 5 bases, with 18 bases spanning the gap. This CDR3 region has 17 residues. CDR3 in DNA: TGTGCCAGCAGCTTAGGCCCTGGGCGGGAATACAACAATGAGCAGTTCTTC. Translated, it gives CASSLGPGREYNNEQFF.

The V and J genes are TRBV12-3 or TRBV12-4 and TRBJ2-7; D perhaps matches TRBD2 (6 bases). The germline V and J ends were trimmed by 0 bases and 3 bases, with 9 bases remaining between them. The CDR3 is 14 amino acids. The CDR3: CASSLAGGHYEQYF. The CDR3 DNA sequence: TGTGCCAGCAGTTTAGCGGGAGGCCACTACGAGCAGTACTTC.

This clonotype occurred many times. Written as DNA, the CDR3 is TGTGCCAGCAGCTCTGCTAGCTTCCGCGGGACCCAGTACTTC. It encodes CASSSASFRGTQYF. This rearrangement joins TRBV7-9 to TRBJ2-5, with a possible D match to TRBD2 (5 bases). The CDR3 loop spans 14 amino acids. Germline V gives CDR1 SEHNR, CDR2 FQNEAQ (reference sequence). Trimming took off 4 bases at V and 7 bases at J, with 16 bases between the two ends.

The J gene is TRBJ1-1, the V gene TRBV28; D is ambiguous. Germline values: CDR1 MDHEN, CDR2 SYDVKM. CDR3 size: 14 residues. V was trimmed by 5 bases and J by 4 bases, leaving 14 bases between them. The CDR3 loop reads CASSPGRVGTEAFF. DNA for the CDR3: TGTGCCAGCAGTCCCGGTAGAGTCGGCACTGAAGCTTTCTTT. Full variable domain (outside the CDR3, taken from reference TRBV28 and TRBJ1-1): DVKVTQSSRYLVKRTGEKVFLECVQDMDHENMFWYRQDPGLGLRLIYFSYDVKMKEKGDIPEGYSVSREKKERFSLILESASTNQTSMYLCASSPGRVGTEAFFGQGTRLTVV.

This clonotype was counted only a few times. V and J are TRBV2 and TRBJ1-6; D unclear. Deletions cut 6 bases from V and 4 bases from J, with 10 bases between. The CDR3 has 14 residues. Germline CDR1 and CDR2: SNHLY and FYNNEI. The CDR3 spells CASRVDGYNSPLHF. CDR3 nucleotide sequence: TGTGCCAGCAGGGTGGACGGATATAATTCACCCCTCCACTTT.

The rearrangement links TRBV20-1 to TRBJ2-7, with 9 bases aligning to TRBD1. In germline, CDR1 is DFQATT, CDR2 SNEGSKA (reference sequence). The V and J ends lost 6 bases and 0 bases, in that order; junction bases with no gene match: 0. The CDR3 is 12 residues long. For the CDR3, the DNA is TGCAGTGCGGGACAGGGCTCCTACGAGCAGTACTTC. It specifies CSAGQGSYEQYF.

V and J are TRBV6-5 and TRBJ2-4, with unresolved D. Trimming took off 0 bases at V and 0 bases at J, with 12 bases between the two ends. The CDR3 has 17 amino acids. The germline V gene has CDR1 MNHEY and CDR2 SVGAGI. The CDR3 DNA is TGTGCCAGCAGTTACTCAAGGCCGGAACTAGCCAAAAACATTCAGTACTTC. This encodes CASSYSRPELAKNIQYF.

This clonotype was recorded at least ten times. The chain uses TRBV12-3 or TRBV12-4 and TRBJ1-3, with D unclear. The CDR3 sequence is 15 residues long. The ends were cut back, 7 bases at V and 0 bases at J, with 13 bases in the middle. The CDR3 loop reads CASTNRLTSGNTIYF. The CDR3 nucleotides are TGTGCCAGCACCAACCGACTCACCTCTGGAAACACCATATATTTT.

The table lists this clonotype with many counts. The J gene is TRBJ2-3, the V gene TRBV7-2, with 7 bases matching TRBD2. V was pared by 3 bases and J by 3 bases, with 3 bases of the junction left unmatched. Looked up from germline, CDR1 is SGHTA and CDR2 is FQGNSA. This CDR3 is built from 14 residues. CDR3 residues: CASSFKRGTDTQYF. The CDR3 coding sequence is TGTGCCAGCAGCTTTAAGCGGGGAACAGATACGCAGTATTTT. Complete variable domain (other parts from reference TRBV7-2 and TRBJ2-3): GAGVSQSPSNKVTEKGKDVELRCDPISGHTALYWYRQSLGQGLEFLIYFQGNSAPDKSGLPSDRFSAERTGGSVSTLTIQRTQQEDSAVYLCASSFKRGTDTQYFGPGTRLTVL.

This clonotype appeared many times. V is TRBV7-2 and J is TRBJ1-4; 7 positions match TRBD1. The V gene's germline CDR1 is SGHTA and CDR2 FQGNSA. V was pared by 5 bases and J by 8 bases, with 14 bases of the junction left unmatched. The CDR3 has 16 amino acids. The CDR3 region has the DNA TGTGCCAGCAGCACTGGGGCAGGGGGAGGGGTCGAAAAACTGTTTTTT. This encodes CASSTGAGGGVEKLFF. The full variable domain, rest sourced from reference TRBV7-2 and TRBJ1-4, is GAGVSQSPSNKVTEKGKDVELRCDPISGHTALYWYRQSLGQGLEFLIYFQGNSAPDKSGLPSDRFSAERTGGSVSTLTIQRTQQEDSAVYLCASSTGAGGGVEKLFFGSGTQLSVL.

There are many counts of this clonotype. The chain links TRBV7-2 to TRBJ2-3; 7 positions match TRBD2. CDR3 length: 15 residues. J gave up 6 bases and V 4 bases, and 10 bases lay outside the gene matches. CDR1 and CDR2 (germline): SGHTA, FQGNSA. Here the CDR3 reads CASSSRAGSLDTQYF. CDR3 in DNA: TGTGCCAGCAGCTCCCGAGCGGGGTCTCTGGATACGCAGTATTTT.

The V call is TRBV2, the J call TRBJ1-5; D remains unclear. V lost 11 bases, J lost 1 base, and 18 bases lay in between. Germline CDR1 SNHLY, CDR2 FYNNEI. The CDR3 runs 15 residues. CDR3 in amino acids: CASLREAGSNQPQHF. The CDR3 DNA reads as TGTGCCTCCCTCCGAGAGGCTGGAAGCAATCAGCCCCAGCATTTT.

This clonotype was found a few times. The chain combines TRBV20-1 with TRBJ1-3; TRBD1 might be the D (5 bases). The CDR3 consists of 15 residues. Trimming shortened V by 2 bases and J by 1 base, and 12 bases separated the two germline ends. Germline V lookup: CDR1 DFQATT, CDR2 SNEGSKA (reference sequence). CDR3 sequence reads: CSARPFDRSGNTIYF. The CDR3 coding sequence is TGCAGTGCTAGACCCTTCGACAGATCTGGAAACACCATATATTTT.

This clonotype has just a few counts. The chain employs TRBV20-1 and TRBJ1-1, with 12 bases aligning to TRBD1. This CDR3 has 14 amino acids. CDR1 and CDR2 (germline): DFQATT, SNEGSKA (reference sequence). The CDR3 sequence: CRAGQGARVAEAFF. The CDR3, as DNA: TGCAGAGCGGGACAGGGGGCGCGAGTAGCTGAAGCTTTCTTT.

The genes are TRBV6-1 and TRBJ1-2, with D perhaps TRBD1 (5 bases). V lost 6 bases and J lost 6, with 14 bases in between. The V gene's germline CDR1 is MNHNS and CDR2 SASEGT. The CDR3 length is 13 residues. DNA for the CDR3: TGTGCCAGCAGAGGACACCGAGAGGATGGCTACACCTTC. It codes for CASRGHREDGYTF.

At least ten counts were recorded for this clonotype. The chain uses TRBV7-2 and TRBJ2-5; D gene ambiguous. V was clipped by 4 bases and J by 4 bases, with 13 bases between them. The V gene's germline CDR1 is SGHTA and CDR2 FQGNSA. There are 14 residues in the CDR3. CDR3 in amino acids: CASSSYGLGETQYF. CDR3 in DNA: TGTGCCAGCAGCTCCTACGGTCTGGGAGAGACCCAGTACTTC. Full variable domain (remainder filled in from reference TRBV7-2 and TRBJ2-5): GAGVSQSPSNKVTEKGKDVELRCDPISGHTALYWYRQSLGQGLEFLIYFQGNSAPDKSGLPSDRFSAERTGGSVSTLTIQRTQQEDSAVYLCASSSYGLGETQYFGPGTRLLVL.

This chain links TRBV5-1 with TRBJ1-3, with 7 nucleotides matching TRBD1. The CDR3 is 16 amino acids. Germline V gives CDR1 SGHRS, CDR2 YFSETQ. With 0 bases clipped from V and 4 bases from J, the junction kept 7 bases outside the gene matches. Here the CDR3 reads CASSLAGTVRGNTIYF. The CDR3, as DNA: TGCGCCAGCAGCTTGGCCGGGACAGTGCGGGGAAACACCATATATTTT.